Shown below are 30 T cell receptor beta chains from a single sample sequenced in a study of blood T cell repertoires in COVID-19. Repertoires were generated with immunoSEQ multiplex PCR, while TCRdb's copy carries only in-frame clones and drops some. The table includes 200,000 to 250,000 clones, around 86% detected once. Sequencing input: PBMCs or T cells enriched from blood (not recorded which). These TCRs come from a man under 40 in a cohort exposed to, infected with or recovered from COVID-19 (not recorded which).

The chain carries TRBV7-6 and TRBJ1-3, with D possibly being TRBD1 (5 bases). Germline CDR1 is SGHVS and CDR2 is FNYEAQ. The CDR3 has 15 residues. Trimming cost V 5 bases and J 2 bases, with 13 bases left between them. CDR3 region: CASSPTPGTGNTIYF. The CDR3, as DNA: TGTGCCAGCAGCCCAACCCCAGGGACTGGAAACACCATATATTTT.

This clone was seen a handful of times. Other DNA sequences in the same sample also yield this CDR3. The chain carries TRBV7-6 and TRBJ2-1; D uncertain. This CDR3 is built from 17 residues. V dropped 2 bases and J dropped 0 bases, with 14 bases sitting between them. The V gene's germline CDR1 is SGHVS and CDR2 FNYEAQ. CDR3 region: CASSLYHRRSSYNEQFF. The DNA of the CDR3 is TGTGCCAGCAGCTTATATCACCGCCGGAGCTCCTACAATGAGCAGTTCTTC.

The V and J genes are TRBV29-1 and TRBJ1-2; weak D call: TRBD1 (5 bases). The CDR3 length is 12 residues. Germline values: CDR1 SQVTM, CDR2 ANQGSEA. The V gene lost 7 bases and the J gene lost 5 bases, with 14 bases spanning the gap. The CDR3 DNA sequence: TGCAGCGCCGGGGGATCCCAATATGGCTACACCTTC. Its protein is CSAGGSQYGYTF.

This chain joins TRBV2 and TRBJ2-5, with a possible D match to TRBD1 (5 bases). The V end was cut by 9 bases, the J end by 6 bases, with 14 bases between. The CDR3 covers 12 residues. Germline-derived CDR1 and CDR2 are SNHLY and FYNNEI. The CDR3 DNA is TGTGCCAGTCAGCTGGGGCTAAAGACCCAGTACTTC. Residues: CASQLGLKTQYF.

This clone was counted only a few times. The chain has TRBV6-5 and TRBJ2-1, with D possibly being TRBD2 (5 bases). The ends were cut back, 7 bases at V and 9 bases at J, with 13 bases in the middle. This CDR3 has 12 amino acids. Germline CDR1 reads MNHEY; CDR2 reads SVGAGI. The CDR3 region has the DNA TGTGCCAGCACGTCGGGGTACGGTGAGCAGTTCTTC. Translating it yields CASTSGYGEQFF.

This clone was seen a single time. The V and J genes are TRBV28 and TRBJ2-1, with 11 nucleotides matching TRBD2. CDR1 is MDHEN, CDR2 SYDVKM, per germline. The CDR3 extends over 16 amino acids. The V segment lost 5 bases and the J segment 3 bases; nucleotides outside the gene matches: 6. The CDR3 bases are TGTGCCAGCAGTGGCACTAGCGGGAGAGACTACAATGAGCAGTTCTTC. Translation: CASSGTSGRDYNEQFF.

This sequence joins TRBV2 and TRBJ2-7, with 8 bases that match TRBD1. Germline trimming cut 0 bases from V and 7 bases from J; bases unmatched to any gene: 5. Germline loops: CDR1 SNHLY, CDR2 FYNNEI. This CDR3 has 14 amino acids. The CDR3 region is CASSEARGPGEQYF. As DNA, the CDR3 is TGTGCCAGCAGTGAAGCCAGGGGGCCTGGGGAGCAGTACTTC.

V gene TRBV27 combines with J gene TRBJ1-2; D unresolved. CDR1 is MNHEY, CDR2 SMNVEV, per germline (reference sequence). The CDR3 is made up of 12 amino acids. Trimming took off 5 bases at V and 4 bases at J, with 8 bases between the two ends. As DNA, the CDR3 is TGTGCCAGCAGTCCGGGTCCCTATGGCTACACCTTC. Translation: CASSPGPYGYTF.

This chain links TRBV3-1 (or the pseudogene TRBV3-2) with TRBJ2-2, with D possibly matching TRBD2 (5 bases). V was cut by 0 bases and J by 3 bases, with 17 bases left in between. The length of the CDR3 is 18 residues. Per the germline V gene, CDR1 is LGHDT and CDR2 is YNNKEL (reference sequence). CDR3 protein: CASSQDLRRSGYTGELFF. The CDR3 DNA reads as TGTGCCAGCAGCCAAGATTTGCGTCGCAGCGGATACACCGGGGAGCTGTTTTTT.

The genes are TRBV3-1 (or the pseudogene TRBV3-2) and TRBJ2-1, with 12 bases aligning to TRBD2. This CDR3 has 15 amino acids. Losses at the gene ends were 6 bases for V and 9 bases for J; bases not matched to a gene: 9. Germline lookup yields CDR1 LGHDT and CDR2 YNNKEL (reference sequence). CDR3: CASRPSLAGGGEQFF. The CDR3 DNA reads TGTGCCAGCAGACCCAGCCTAGCGGGAGGGGGTGAGCAGTTCTTC.

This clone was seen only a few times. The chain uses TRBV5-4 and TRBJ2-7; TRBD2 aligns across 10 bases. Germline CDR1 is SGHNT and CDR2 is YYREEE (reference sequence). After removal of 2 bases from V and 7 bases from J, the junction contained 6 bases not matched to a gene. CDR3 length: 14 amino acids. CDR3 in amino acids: CASSFSGRVYEQYF. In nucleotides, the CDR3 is TGTGCCAGCAGCTTCAGCGGGAGGGTGTATGAGCAGTACTTC. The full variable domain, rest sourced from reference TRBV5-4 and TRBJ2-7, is ETGVTQSPTHLIKTRGQQVTLRCSSQSGHNTVSWYQQALGQGPQFIFQYYREEENGRGNFPPRFSGLQFPNYSSELNVNALELDDSALYLCASSFSGRVYEQYFGPGTRLTVT.

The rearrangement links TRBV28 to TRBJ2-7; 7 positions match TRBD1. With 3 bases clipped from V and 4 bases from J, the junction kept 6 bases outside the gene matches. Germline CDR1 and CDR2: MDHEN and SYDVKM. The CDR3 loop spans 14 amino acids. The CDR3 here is CASSFQWDSYEQYF. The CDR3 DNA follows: TGTGCCAGCAGTTTTCAGTGGGACAGTTACGAGCAGTACTTC.

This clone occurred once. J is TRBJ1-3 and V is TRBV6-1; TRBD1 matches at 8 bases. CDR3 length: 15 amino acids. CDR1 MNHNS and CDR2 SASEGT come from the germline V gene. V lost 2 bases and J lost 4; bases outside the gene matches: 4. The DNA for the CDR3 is TGTGCCAGCAGTGAATGGGGGACAGGCGGAAACACCATATATTTT. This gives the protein CASSEWGTGGNTIYF.

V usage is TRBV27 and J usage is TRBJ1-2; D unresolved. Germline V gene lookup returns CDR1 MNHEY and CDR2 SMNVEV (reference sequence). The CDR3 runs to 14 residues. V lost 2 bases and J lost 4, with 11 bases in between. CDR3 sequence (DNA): TGTGCCAGCAGTTTAGTCTCCACGGGCTATGGCTACACCTTC. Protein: CASSLVSTGYGYTF.

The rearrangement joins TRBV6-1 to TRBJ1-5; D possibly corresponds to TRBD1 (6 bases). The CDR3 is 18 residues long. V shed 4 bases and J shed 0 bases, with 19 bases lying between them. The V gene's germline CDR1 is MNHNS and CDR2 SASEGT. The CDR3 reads CASSGPSPGHYSNQPQHF. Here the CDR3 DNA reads TGTGCCAGCAGTGGACCCTCCCCGGGACACTATAGCAATCAGCCCCAGCATTTT.

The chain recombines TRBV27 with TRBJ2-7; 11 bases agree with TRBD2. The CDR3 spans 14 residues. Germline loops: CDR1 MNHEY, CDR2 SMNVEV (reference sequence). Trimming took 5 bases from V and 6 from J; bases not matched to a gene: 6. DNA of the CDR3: TGTGCCAGCAGTCAGACTAGCGGGGTCTTCGAGCAGTACTTC. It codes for CASSQTSGVFEQYF.

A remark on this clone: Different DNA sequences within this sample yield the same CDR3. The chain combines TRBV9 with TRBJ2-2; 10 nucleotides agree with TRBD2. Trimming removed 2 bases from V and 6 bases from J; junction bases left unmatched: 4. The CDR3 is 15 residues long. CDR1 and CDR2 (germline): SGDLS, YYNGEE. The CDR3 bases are TGTGCCAGCAGCGTGAGCGGGAGGGCCGCCGGGGAGCTGTTTTTT. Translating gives CASSVSGRAAGELFF.

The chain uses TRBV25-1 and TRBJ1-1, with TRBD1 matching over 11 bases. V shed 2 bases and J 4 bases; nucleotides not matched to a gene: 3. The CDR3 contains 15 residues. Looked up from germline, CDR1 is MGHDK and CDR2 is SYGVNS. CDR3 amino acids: CASSELGTGGTEAFF. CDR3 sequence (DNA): TGTGCCAGCAGTGAACTCGGGACAGGGGGCACTGAAGCTTTCTTT.

The CDR3 bases are TGTGCCAGCAGTTTACGAAAAGGGGGCTACACCATATATTTT. Translating gives CASSLRKGGYTIYF. This chain joins TRBV27 and TRBJ1-3, with 7 bases that match TRBD1. This CDR3 has 14 amino acids. After removal of 2 bases from V and 8 bases from J, the junction contained 6 bases not matched to a gene. The germline CDR1 and CDR2 sequences are MNHEY and SMNVEV (reference sequence).

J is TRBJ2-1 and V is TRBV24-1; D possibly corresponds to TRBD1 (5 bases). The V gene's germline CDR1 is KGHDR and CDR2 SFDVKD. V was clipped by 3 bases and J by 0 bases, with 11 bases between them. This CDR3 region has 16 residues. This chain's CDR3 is CATSDTVRASYNEQFF. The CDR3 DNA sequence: TGTGCCACCAGTGATACGGTCAGGGCCTCCTACAATGAGCAGTTCTTC.

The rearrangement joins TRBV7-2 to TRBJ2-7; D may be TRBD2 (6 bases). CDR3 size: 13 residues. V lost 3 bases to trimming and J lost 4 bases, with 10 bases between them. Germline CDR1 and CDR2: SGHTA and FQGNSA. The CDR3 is CASSFRRVYEQYF. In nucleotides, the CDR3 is TGTGCCAGCAGCTTCAGGAGGGTTTACGAGCAGTACTTC.

The CDR3 nucleotides read TGTGCCAGTAGTCGACAGGGTCGGAGCAATCAGCCCCAGCATTTT. Encoded protein: CASSRQGRSNQPQHF. J is TRBJ1-5 and V is TRBV19, with 7 bases fitting TRBD1. Per the germline V gene, CDR1 is LNHDA and CDR2 is SQIVND (reference sequence). V dropped 5 bases and J dropped 1; count of bases not matched to a gene: 5. The CDR3 has 15 amino acids. Supplemented by reference TRBV19 and TRBJ1-5, the full variable domain reads DGGITQSPKYLFRKEGQNVTLSCEQNLNHDAMYWYRQDPGQGLRLIYYSQIVNDFQKGDIAEGYSVSREKKESFPLTVTSAQKNPTAFYLCASSRQGRSNQPQHFGDGTRLSIL.

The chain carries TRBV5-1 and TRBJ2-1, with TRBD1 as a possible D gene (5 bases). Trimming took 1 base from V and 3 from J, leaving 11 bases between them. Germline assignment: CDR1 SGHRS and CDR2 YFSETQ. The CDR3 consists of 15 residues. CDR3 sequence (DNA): TGCGCCAGCAGCTTGACAGGCACATTCTACAATGAGCAGTTCTTC. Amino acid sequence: CASSLTGTFYNEQFF.

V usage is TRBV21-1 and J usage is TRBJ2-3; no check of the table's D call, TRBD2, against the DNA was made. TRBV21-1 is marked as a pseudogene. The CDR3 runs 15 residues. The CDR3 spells CASSSGGRSTDTQYF. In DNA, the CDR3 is TGTGCCAGCAGCTCGGGCGGGAGAAGCACAGATACGCAGTATTTT.

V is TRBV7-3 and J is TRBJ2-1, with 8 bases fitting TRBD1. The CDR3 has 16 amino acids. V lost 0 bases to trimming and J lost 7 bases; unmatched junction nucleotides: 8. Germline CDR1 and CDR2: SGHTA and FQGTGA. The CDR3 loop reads CASSLTGQGYGNEQFF. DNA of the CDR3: TGTGCCAGCAGCTTAACAGGACAGGGCTATGGGAATGAGCAGTTCTTC.

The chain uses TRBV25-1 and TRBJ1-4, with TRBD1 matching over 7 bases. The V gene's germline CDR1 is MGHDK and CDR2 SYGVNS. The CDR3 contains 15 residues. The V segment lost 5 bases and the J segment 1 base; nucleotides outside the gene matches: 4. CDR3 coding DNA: TGTGCCAGCAGTAACTACAGGGGAACTAATGAAAAACTGTTTTTT. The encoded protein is CASSNYRGTNEKLFF.

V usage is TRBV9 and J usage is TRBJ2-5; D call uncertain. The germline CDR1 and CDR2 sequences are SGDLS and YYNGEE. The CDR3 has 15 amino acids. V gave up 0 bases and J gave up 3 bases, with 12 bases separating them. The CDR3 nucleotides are TGTGCCAGCAGCGTAGACCCCGGTGCAAAAGAGACCCAGTACTTC. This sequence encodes CASSVDPGAKETQYF.

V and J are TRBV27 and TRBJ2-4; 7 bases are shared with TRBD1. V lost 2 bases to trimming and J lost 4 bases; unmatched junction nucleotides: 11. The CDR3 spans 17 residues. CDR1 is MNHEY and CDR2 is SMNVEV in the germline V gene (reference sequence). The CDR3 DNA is TGTGCCAGCAGTTTAATCCAGAGTCCCAGGGGGAAAAACATTCAGTACTTC. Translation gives CASSLIQSPRGKNIQYF.

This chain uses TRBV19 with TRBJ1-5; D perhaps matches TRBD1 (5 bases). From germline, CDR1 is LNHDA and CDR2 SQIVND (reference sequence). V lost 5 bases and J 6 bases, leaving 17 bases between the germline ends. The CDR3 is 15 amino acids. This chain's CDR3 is CASSHGLGGGQPQHF. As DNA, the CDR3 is TGTGCCAGTAGTCATGGCCTGGGGGGGGGTCAGCCCCAGCATTTT.

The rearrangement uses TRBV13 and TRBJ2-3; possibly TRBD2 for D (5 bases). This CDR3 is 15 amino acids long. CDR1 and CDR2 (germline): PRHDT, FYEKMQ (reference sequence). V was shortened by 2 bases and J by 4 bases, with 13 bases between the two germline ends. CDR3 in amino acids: CASSLRPERADTQYF. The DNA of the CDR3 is TGTGCCAGCAGCTTAAGACCCGAGAGGGCAGATACGCAGTATTTT.